The following is a T cell receptor beta chain sequence with its context. By sample share, this clone is large (0.1 to 1%). The clone's antigen remains unknown. One base away there is no much larger clone; base qualities are not given. CDR1 LNHDA and CDR2 SQIVND were looked up in the germline V gene (reference sequence). V trim: 2 bases; J trim: 5 bases; unmatched bases: 7. Measured from the cysteine to the phenylalanine, the CDR3 is 16 residues long. Of all the DNA, just the CDR3 is kept, 48 bases in frame from base 1. The sample belongs to a study of graft-versus-host responses after intestinal transplantation (dated by TCRdb to the early 2020s). Regarding the research as a whole: Recipients received multivisceral, liver-intestinal, or isolated intestinal transplants. A peak of at least 4% donor T cells among recipient peripheral blood mononuclear cells was the definition used for donor T cell macrochimerism. After intestinal transplantation, graft-versus-host and host-versus-graft alloreactive T cell clones in the graft, circulation and bone marrow were tracked using bulk TCR-beta CDR3 sequencing. Alloreactive clones were identified by sequencing pre-transplant mixed lymphocyte reaction products and comparing them with unstimulated pre-transplant donor and recipient T cells. Samples from three later patients were sequenced in-house on an Illumina MiSeq with MiXCR processing rather than by the commercial service. Anti-thymocyte globulin induction was given to all recipients, followed by maintenance tacrolimus and steroids for approximately three years. Of the 20 to 25 intestinal transplant recipients enrolled in the cohort, one of whom was a retransplant, a few patients without pretransplant specimens were excluded. What the work shows at the level of the full study, not this receptor alone: The relatively low number and heterogeneity of intestinal transplant patients limited the conclusions. GvH clones turned up in recipient bone marrow, with some appearing earlier in ileal mucosa or blood, a pattern consistent with an intestinal mucosal origin. Early after transplant, peak levels of circulating GvH clones were found to be associated with declines in HvG clones. High GvH to HvG T cell clonal ratios were observed in the allografts of patients with donor T cell macrochimerism.

Intraepithelial and lamina propria lymphocytes were isolated from graft specimens using dithiothreitol, EDTA incubations and collagenase D digestion. Serial intestinal graft biopsy specimens collected up to 600 days after transplant underwent bulk TCR-beta sequencing. Library construction relied on the immunoSEQ multiplex PCR assay. High-throughput TCR-beta CDR3 sequencing of genomic DNA from most patients was performed by Adaptive Biotechnologies. The published analysis was carried out like this. TCR sequencing data were retrieved from Adaptive's ImmunoSEQ software for more than 15 patients, whereas a few other patients were processed with MiXCR and VDJtools. CDR3 nucleotide sequences shared by donor and recipient were removed because the origin of these sequences could not be assigned. At least 2-fold expansion over unstimulated cells and a minimum CFSE-low frequency of 0.002% (template counts) or 0.001% (read counts) were required for clones to be classified as alloreactive. Clones were considered mappable if detected in sequenced pre-transplant spleen, lymph node, or MLR CFSE-low populations of the donor or recipient. Cumulative frequency of alloreactive clones was calculated as a percentage of all sequences weighted by copy number. TCRdb took over this immuneACCESS table, retaining in-frame rearrangements with V and J assigned. Such tables are incomplete; in checked studies, under half of the missing clones stem from an unresolved V gene, and the remainder is unexplained. V and J calls and clone size are those listed in that table; D and trimming were worked out from the DNA. In all, the sample holds around 15,000 clones, and 70% of those were seen once. The leading ten clones occupy over 20% of the sample.

The TCR comes from a human patient who received an intestinal transplant, so some T cells may come from the graft donor. The sequenced sample was ileum tissue, obtained around 99 weeks after intestinal transplantation. The chain links TRBV19 with TRBJ2-5; 11 middle bases align to TRBD2. The CDR3 protein: CASSISLAGGRETQYF. The nucleotide sequence reads as follows: TGTGCCAGTAGTATATCGCTAGCGGGAGGCAGGGAGACCCAGTACTTC.